The T cell receptor (beta chain) under discussion was sequenced for a study of T-cell reconstitution after alpha-beta-depleted transplantation in children. The V segment lost 5 bases and the J segment 4 bases; nucleotides outside the gene matches: 7. The length of the CDR3 is 14 residues. The germline V gene has CDR1 MNHEY and CDR2 SVGEGT. This sample's TCRbeta library carried unique molecular identifier barcodes. TCRdb fed the PCR reads into MiXCR, producing one record per CDR3 protein. The data show about 230,000 distinct CDR3 sequences, with about 12% seen just once and over 2% held by the top ten. This clonotype was seen repeatedly, ten times or more.

This TCR came from a human donor who donated a stem cell graft to a child with acute lymphoblastic leukemia. Sample: PBMCs from the stem cell graft donor, taken from the stem cell graft. The V call is TRBV6-2 or TRBV6-3, the J call TRBJ2-7; 8 positions match TRBD2. This CDR3 reads CASSPAGVGYEQYF. The CDR3 DNA reads TGTGCCAGCAGTCCAGCGGGAGTAGGGTACGAGCAGTACTTC.